This paragraph reports one TCR beta chain. The target of this receptor is not known. There are no base qualities to consult, and no much larger clone falls within one base. In total, about 650 healthy bone marrow donors made up the cohort. At the time of sampling, every cohort member was nominally healthy, though immune exposures that went unrecorded were likely present. The donor was CMV seronegative and belonged to the group of 380 or so seronegative cohort members. A peripheral blood sample was collected from each donor, and TCR beta sequencing was performed on peripheral blood mononuclear cells. Genomic DNA extraction from the blood cell samples was performed with the Qiagen DNeasy Blood Extraction Kit. Library preparation used the immunoSEQ multiplex PCR assay. The multiplex PCR relied on a mix of 60 forward primers for TCR Vbeta segments and 13 reverse primers for TCR Jbeta segments. The CDR3 region of rearranged TCR beta genes was amplified from genomic DNA with a multiplex PCR assay. The amplified TCR beta libraries were sequenced on the Illumina HiSeq System as 87-base-pair reads. Regarding the original processing steps: A later analysis tallied around 80 million unique TCR beta chains across the 666 repertoires, and around 12 million of those chains were shared by two or more donors. To remove PCR and sequencing errors, raw reads were error-corrected and collapsed into unique sequences using a nearest-neighbor algorithm that merged closely related sequences. CDR3 sequences were aligned to IMGT reference sequences to assign V, D and J gene segments. Each retained sequence needed at least a six-nucleotide match to both a V gene segment and a J gene segment. A rearrangement was called productive if the CDR3 had no stop codons and remained in frame with V and J, and every other rearrangement was called non-productive. CDR3 was defined according to IMGT convention as the region running from the second conserved V-encoded cysteine to the conserved J-encoded phenylalanine. The earlier analysis of about 500 of the donors excluded sequences that lacked an unambiguous match to a single V gene segment. In an earlier analysis of approximately 550 of the donors, V segments were called functional above 56.7% productive rearrangements and were called segregating when the between-donor standard deviation exceeded 5%. A statistical classification framework was built to diagnose cytomegalovirus status from the catalog of TCR beta chain sequences. A later analysis assigned V and J genes by comparing TCR nucleotide sequences with IMGT/GENE-DB human TR gene sequences. A later analysis assigned CDR3 sequences and most-parsimonious VDJ recombination scenarios with the TCRdist pipeline. In a later analysis, every TCR beta chain was defined by the combination of its CDR3 amino acid sequence and its V-gene family, and reads without a unique V-gene family were dropped. To address suspected cross-contamination and a sequencing artifact, a later analysis removed 550 to 750 highly shared, low-generation-probability nucleotide sequences. For each public chain, a later analysis derived a clonal expansion index from normalized ranks of inferred template counts within each repertoire. In a later analysis, generation probabilities were computed using a VDJ recombination model fitted to out-of-frame rearrangements, and the results were checked against IGoR. A later analysis scored TCR-TCR, TCR-HLA and TCR-CMV co-occurrence with hypergeometric tests, applying a repertoire-size bias correction to TCR pairs. To estimate false discovery rates, a later analysis permuted the HLA or CMV assignments 20 times. In a later analysis, co-occurring TCRs were grouped using DBSCAN, with TCRdist sequence similarity added in when clustering inside HLA-allele-positive subsets. Co-occurrence clustering excluded repertoires with fewer than 30,000 or more than 120,000 public chains, plus five with anomalous nucleotide sharing. TCRdb limited this immuneACCESS table to in-frame rearrangements with V and J called. A share of clones is missing; checked studies link under half to unresolved V genes, and the rest is unexplained. For V, J and clone size, that table is used; D and trimming come from the DNA. This sample is represented by around 150,000 clones; roughly 90% of them were singletons. Roughly 1.8% of the sample rests with the top ten.

This specimen comes from a study of cytomegalovirus exposure and HLA in healthy donors (dated by TCRdb to the late 2010s). Concerning the study at large: An earlier analysis of 587 of the donors reported over 250 Gb of sequence data and 95 million to 130 million unique TCR beta sequences obtained from approximately 180 million T cells. Among about 400 genotyped donors of the cohort, an average of around 220,000 unique TCR beta nucleotide sequences was sequenced per donor, of which about 19% were non-productive. An early release covering about 600 HLA-typed donors comprised approximately 300 gigabases of sequencing data and roughly 86 million unique TCR sequences. In a later genetic analysis, genome-wide SNP genotypes for about three fifths of the roughly 670 donors were used, and that subset was treated as a discovery cohort. Donor age, sex, ethnicity and CMV serostatus were compiled together with the repertoire data. Every discovery cohort repertoire had been produced on one sequencing platform. Class I and class II HLA loci were covered by the typing at four-digit resolution. The aim of the study was to test whether cataloging public T cell receptors could identify signatures of past pathogen exposure. The genetic ancestry cluster associated with self-reported Caucasian donors included 65% to 90% of the 300 to 450 genotyped donors. In an earlier analysis of a few hundred of the donors, high-throughput TCR beta sequencing was used to judge whether each TCR beta V gene segment behaved as functional or pseudogenic. The number of typed donors differed by locus: roughly 629-640 for A, B, C, DRB1 and DQB1; 500 to 550 for DQA1; 606 for DPA1; and about 470 for DPB1. A later analysis re-examined previously published TCR beta repertoires from over 500 donors and added high-resolution HLA genotyping to investigate patterns of TCR occurrence. To predict cytomegalovirus infection status, the study combined high-throughput TCR immunosequencing, statistical association of individual TCRs with disease status, and machine learning. In the later analysis, no new phenotypic data were used to find candidate immune exposures; instead, reliance was placed on TCR beta sequences and their occurrence across donors. A separate validation cohort of roughly 120 different subjects was used in addition to the roughly 670-subject first cohort. The study profiled the T cell repertoires of more than 500 subjects by immunosequencing and related them to cytomegalovirus serostatus. Roughly 5 DR-DQ haplotypes were handled as single units for association and clustering, since linkage in the cohort was strong.

Study-wide findings and limitations: Around 16 rarely observed V segments, including chromosome 9 orphons, were excluded from the earlier analysis of approximately 600 of the donors because counts were too low. In a later analysis, 16,951 TCR beta sequences were associated with specific HLA alleles at a false discovery rate of 0.05. Immune exposure information for the cohort was limited to CMV serostatus. Three of the identified cytomegalovirus-associated TCR beta chains were confirmed in vitro to be specific for cytomegalovirus antigens. A group of highly shared sequence variants was considered likely to be a technical artifact of the sequencing pipeline. Correlated functional status among segregating V segments might reflect linkage disequilibrium, but an unknown experimental factor could not be ruled out. A later analysis reported that several top co-occurrence clusters appeared linked to parvovirus B19, influenza, CMV and Epstein-Barr virus. In a later analysis, most CMV-associated TCR beta chains were found to appear HLA-restricted, with HLA associations seemingly driven largely by CMV exposure. The presence/absence analyses assumed that sequencing depth was roughly uniform across donors, and that assumption may not be true. In a later analysis, HLA-associated TCR beta chains were found to be more clonally expanded and to have lower generation probabilities than equally common non-associated chains. A further reported finding was that TCR beta sequences accurately predicted the HLA-A and HLA-B alleles for most subjects in the first cohort. In a later genetic analysis, a missense DCLRE1C variant was associated with V-gene and J-gene trimming of TCR beta chains, and the association was replicated in an independent cohort. In both the original and validation cohorts, the classifier was reported to diagnose cytomegalovirus status with high specificity and sensitivity. Most TCR sequences were observed very rarely across donors, whereas some public TCRs were present in many individuals. A total of 150 or so TCR beta chains were listed by the study as associated with cytomegalovirus. When HLA alleles, especially DR and DQ, strongly co-occurred, TCR associations were difficult to assign to individual alleles. A later genetic analysis reported fewer N-insertions in productive TCRs among donors in an Asian-associated ancestry cluster than the roughly 650-donor mean. The cohort was sequenced for TCR beta chains only, and without alpha or paired-chain data the features that could be detected were limited. In an earlier analysis of 450 to 750 of the donors, most TCR beta V segments appeared in productive rearrangements about 87% or about 30% of the time, broadly matching IMGT annotations. In a later analysis, TCR association rates were found to vary across HLA loci, with the most associated TCRs seen for DRB1 alleles and the fewest for HLA-C alleles. Because HLA typing was unavailable for some donors at each locus, only the typed subset was used in association tests. The authors suggested that the approach could potentially be generalized to other disease states and immunological phenotypes.

The receptor's source is a woman aged 18-30 years in good health and CMV-seronegative. The sequenced material came from PBMCs.

The nucleotides read TGTGCCTGGAGTCGACAGGGTGGGACAGATACGCAGTATTTT. It specifies CAWSRQGGTDTQYF. The chain was built from TRBV30 and TRBJ2-3; 7 of the junction bases match TRBD1. According to the germline V gene (reference sequence), CDR1 reads GTSNPN and CDR2 reads SVGIG. Trimmed from V: 2 bases; trimmed from J: 3 bases; junction bases lacking a gene match: 5. The CDR3 goes from the cysteine to the phenylalanine over 14 residues. The read is trimmed to its CDR3 DNA, 42 bases read in frame from base 1.